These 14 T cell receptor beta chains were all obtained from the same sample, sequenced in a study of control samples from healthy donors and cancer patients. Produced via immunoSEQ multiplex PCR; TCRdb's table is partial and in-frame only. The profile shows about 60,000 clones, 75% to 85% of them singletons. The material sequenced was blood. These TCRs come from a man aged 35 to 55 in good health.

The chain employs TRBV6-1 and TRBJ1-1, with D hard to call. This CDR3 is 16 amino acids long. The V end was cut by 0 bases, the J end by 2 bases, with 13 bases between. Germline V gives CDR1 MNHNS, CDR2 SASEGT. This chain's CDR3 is CASSEAWPKINTEAFF. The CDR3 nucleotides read TGTGCCAGCAGTGAAGCGTGGCCTAAAATAAACACTGAAGCTTTCTTT.

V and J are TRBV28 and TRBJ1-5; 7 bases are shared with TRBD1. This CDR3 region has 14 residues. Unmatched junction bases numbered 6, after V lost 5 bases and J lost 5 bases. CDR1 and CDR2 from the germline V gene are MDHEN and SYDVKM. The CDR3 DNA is TGTGCCAGCAGTGAGACAGGGTGGGATCAGCCCCAGCATTTT. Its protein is CASSETGWDQPQHF.

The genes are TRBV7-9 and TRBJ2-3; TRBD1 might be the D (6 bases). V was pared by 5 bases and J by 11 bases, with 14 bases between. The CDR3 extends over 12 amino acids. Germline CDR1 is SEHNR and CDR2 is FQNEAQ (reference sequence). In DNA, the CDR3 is TGTGCCAGCAGCCTACAGGGTATAGGGCAGTATTTT. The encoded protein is CASSLQGIGQYF.

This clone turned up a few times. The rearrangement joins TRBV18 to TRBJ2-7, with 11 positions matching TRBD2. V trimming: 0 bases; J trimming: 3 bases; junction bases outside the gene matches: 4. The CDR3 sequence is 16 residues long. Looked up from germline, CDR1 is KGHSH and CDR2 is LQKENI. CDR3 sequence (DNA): TGTGCCAGCTCACCACCGGGACTAGCGGACCACTACGAGCAGTACTTC. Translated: CASSPPGLADHYEQYF.

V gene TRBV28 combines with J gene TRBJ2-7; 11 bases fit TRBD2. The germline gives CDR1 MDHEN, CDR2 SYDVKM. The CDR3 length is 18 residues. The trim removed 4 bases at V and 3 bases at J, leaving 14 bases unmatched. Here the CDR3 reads CASSYLAGGPKLNYEQYF. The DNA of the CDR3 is TGTGCCAGCAGTTATCTAGCGGGAGGACCGAAATTAAACTACGAGCAGTACTTC.

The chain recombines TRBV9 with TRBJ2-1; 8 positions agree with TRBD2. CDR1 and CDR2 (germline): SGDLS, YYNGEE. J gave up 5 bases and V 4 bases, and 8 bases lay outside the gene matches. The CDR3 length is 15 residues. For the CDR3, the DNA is TGTGCCAGCAGCCTTATAGCGGGAATTAACAATGAGCAGTTCTTC. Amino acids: CASSLIAGINNEQFF.

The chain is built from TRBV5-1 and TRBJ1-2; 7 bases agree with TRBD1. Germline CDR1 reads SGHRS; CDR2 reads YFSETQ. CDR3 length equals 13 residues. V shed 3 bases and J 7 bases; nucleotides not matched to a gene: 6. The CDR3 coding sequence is TGCGCCAGCAGCTCCGGGACAGTAGCTGGCTACACCTTC. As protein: CASSSGTVAGYTF.

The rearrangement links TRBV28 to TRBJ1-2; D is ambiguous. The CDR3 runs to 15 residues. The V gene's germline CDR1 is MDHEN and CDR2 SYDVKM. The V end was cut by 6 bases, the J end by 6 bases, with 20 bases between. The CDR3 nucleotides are TGTGCCAGCAGCCCGGAGGTTATTTTGTTCAATGGCTACACCTTC. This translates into CASSPEVILFNGYTF.

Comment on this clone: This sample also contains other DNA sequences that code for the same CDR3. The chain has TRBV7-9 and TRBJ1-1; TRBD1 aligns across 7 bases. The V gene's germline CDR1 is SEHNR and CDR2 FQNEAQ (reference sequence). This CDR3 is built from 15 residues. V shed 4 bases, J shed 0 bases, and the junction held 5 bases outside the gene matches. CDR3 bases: TGTGCCAGCAGCTCGGGACAGACCATGAACACTGAAGCTTTCTTT. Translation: CASSSGQTMNTEAFF. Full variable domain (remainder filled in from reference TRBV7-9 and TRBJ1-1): DTGVSQNPRHKITKRGQNVTFRCDPISEHNRLYWYRQTLGQGPEFLTYFQNEAQLEKSRLLSDRFSAERPKGSFSTLEIQRTEQGDSAMYLCASSSGQTMNTEAFFGQGTRLTVV.

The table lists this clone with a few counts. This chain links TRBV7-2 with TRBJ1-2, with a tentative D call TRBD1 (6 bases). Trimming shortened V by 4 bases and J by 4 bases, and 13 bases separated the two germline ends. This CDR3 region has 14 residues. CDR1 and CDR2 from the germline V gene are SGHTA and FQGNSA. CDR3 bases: TGTGCCAGCAGCTGGGACATCGCATTCTATGGCTACACCTTC. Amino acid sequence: CASSWDIAFYGYTF.

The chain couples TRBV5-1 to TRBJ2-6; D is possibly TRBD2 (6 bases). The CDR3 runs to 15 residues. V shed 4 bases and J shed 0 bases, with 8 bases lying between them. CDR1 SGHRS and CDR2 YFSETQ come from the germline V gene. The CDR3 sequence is CASSTTSSGANVLTF. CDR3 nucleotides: TGCGCCAGCAGCACGACTAGCTCTGGGGCCAACGTCCTGACTTTC.

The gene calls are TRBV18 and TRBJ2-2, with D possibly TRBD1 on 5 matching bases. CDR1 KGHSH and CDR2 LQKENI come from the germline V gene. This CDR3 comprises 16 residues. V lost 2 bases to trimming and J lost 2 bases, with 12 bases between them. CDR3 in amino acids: CASSPTADTNTGELFF. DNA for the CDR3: TGTGCCAGCTCACCAACCGCGGACACCAACACCGGGGAGCTGTTTTTT.

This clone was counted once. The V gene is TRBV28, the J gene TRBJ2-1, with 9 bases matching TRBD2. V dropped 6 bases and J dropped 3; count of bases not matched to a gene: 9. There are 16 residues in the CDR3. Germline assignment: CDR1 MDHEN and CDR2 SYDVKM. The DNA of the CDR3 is TGTGCCAGCAGCCACCGAGCGGGAGGAATCTACAATGAGCAGTTCTTC. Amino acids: CASSHRAGGIYNEQFF.

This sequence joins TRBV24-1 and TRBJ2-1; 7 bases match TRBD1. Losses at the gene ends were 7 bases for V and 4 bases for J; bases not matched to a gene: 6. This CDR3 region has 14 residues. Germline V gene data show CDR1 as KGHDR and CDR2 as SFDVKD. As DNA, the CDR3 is TGTGCCACCAGAAACCGGGACAGTTACAATGAGCAGTTCTTC. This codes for CATRNRDSYNEQFF.